Shown below are 8 T cell receptor beta chains from a single sample sequenced in a study of cytomegalovirus exposure and HLA in healthy donors. The study ran its PCR with 60 Vbeta and 13 Jbeta primers. The protocol was immunoSEQ multiplex PCR, while the TCRdb copy is restricted to in-frame clones and leaves out a portion. The table records about 130,000 clones, more than 80% of them present only once. The sequencing input was PBMCs. Source of these receptors: a woman aged 40-49 years in good health and CMV-seropositive.

This rearrangement joins TRBV27 to TRBJ2-2; 7 bases agree with TRBD1. Germline loops: CDR1 MNHEY, CDR2 SMNVEV (reference sequence). The V gene end was trimmed by 5 bases and the J gene end by 2 bases; junction bases not matched to a gene: 14. CDR3 length equals 18 residues. The CDR3 nucleotides are TGTGCCAGCAGTCAAGGGCGCCGACAGGGCAAAAACACCGGGGAGCTGTTTTTT. Encoded protein: CASSQGRRQGKNTGELFF.

The rearrangement joins TRBV9 to TRBJ1-1; TRBD1 matches at 7 bases. Trimming removed 7 bases from V and 1 base from J; junction bases left unmatched: 7. The CDR3 extends over 14 amino acids. The V gene's germline CDR1 is SGDLS and CDR2 YYNGEE. CDR3 in DNA: TGTGCCAGCCGCCCAGCAGGGGGGAACACTGAAGCTTTCTTT. Translation: CASRPAGGNTEAFF.

The CDR3 spells CASSLQGASTDTQYF. The CDR3, as DNA: TGTGCCAGCAGCCTACAGGGGGCAAGCACAGATACGCAGTATTTT. The chain recombines TRBV11-2 with TRBJ2-3; 9 bases match TRBD1. CDR1 is SGHAT, CDR2 FQNNGV, per germline. The V gene end was trimmed by 5 bases and the J gene end by 0 bases; junction bases not matched to a gene: 3. The CDR3 loop spans 15 amino acids.

Comment on this clone: The junction differs from germline at one of its ends, possibly a read error. This chain links TRBV2 with TRBJ2-1, with 8 bases fitting TRBD2. The CDR3 length is 12 residues. Germline CDR1 SNHLY, CDR2 FYNNEI. In DNA form, the CDR3 reads TGTGTCAGCAGAGCTCCGGGAGGGCCAAAGTTCTTC. Amino acids: CVSRAPGGPKFF.

The genes are TRBV5-1 and TRBJ1-2, with 11 bases matching TRBD1. The J segment lost 4 bases and the V segment lost 4 bases, leaving 9 bases of the junction unmatched. The CDR3 sequence is 16 residues long. The germline V gene encodes CDR1 SGHRS and CDR2 YFSETQ. CDR3 DNA: TGCGCCAGCAGCCCTGGACAGGGGGCAATTAGCTATGGCTACACCTTC. Translation: CASSPGQGAISYGYTF. Filled out from reference TRBV5-1 and TRBJ1-2, the complete variable domain reads KAGVTQTPRYLIKTRGQQVTLSCSPISGHRSVSWYQQTPGQGLQFLFEYFSETQRNKGNFPGRFSGRQFSNSRSEMNVSTLELGDSALYLCASSPGQGAISYGYTFGSGTRLTVV.

The chain links TRBV30 to TRBJ1-1; no clear D. Germline V lookup: CDR1 GTSNPN, CDR2 SVGIG (reference sequence). There are 11 residues in the CDR3. Trimming shortened V by 2 bases and J by 10 bases, and 11 bases separated the two germline ends. The CDR3 reads CAWSSVLAAFF. Written as DNA, the CDR3 is TGTGCCTGGAGTTCCGTTCTGGCAGCTTTCTTT.

The chain has TRBV29-1 and TRBJ1-5, with 7 bases lining up with TRBD1. The CDR3 runs to 13 residues. With V trimmed by 6 bases and J by 4 bases, 6 bases remained unmatched. Germline loops: CDR1 SQVTM, CDR2 ANQGSEA. This CDR3 is CSVWDSGNQPQHF. The CDR3 bases are TGCAGCGTCTGGGACAGCGGGAATCAGCCCCAGCATTTT.

The chain uses TRBV2 and TRBJ2-5, with 9 bases identical to TRBD1. The end of the DNA is better explained by TRBJ2-7, so the J call may be wrong. CDR3 length: 14 amino acids. The germline V gene encodes CDR1 SNHLY and CDR2 FYNNEI. CDR3: CASNRGQGIYEQYF. The CDR3 nucleotides read TGTGCCAGCAATAGGGGACAGGGAATTTACGAGCAGTACTTC.